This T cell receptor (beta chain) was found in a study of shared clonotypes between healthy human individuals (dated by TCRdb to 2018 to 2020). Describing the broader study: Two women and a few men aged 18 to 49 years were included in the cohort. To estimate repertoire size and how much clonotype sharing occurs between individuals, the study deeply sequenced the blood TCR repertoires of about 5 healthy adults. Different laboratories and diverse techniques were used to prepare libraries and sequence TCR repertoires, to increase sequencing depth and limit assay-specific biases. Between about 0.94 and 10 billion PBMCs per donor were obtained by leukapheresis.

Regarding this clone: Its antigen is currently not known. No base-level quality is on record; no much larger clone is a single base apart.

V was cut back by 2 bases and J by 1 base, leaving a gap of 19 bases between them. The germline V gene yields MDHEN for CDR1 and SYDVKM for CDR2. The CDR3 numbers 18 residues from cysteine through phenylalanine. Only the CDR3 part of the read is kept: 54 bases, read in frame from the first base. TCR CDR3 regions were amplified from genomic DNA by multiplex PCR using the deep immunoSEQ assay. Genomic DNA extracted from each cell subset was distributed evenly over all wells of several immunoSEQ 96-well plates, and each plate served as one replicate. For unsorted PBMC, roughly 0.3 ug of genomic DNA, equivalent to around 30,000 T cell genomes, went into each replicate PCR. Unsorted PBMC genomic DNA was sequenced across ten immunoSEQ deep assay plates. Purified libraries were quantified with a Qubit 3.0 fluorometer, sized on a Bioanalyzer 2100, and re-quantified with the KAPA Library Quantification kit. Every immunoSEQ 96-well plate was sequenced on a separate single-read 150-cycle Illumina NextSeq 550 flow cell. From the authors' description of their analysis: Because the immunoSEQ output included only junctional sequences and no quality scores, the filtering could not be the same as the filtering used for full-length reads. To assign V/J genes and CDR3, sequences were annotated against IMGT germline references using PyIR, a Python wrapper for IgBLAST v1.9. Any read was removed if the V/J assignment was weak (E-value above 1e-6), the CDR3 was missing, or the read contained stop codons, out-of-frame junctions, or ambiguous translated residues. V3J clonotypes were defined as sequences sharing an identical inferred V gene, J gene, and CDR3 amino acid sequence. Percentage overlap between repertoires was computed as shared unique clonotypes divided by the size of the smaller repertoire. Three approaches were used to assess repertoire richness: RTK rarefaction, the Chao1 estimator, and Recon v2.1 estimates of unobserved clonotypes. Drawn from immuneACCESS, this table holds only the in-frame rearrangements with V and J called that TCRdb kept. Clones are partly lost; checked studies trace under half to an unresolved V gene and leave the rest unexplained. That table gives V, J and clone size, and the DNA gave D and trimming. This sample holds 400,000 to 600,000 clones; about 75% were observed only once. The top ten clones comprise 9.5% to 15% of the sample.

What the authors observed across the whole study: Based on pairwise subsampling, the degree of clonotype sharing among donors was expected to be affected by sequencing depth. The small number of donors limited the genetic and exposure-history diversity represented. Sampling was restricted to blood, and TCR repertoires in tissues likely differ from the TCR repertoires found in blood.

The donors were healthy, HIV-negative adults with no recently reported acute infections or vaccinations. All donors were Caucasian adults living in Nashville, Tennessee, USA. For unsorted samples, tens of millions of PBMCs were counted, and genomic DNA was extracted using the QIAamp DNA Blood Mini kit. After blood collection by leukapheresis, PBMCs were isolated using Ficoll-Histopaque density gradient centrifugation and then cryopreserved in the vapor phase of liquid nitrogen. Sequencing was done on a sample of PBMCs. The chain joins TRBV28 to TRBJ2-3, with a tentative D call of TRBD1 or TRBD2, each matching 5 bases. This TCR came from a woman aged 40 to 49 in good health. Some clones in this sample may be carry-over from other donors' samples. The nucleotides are TGTGCCAGCAGTTTACCCCCCTTGGGACCCTGGGGCACAGATACGCAGTATTTT. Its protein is CASSLPPLGPWGTDTQYF.